The sequence of this T cell receptor (beta chain) was determined in a study of Ad26.COV2.S vaccination and SARS-CoV-2 variants. The wider study: Ad26.COV2.S was injected intramuscularly once or twice, 56 days apart. Broader study findings: Individuals receiving vaccine had higher spike-specific TCR breadth than placebo recipients did. Placebo recipients and vaccine recipients were similar in non-spike TCR breadth.

Treatment of the sample: around 19 received Ad26.COV2.S at low or high dose, single or two shots; roughly five received placebo; per-sample allocation not given. Sampling occurred on day 63 after the first vaccine or placebo injection. CDR3 length: 15 amino acids. CDR1 is LGHNA, CDR2 YNFKEQ, per germline. Trimming took 0 bases from V and 1 from J, leaving 9 bases between them. Produced via immunoSEQ multiplex PCR; TCRdb's table is partial and in-frame only. The repertoire holds hundreds of thousands of clones, with around 90% as singletons. This clone occurred a few times. Its target is not known. The TCR sequence derives from a person between 18 and 65 years old who received the Ad26.COV2.S COVID-19 vaccine or a placebo. This sequence joins TRBV4-2 and TRBJ1-1; D unclear. The source material was peripheral blood, sampled in a trial of Ad26.COV2.S vaccine versus placebo. The CDR3 coding sequence is TGTGCCAGCAGCCAAGATGGGTTACAGAACACTGAAGCTTTCTTT. Its translation: CASSQDGLQNTEAFF.